This T cell receptor (beta chain) was identified during a study of T cell repertoires in cytomegalovirus infection. Overall study results and limits: Ex vivo responses were dominated by HLA-C-restricted CMV-specific TCR beta clonotypes. People with CMV and the relevant HLA were identified by cumulative public TCR beta family frequency.

Ten or more counts support this clonotype. The antigen remains unidentified. Between the trimmed V and J ends, which lost 2 bases and 0 bases, there was a span of 13 bases. CDR1 SGHVS and CDR2 FQNEAQ come from the germline V gene. The CDR3 is made up of 17 amino acids. TCRdb re-called the reads through MiXCR, storing one row per CDR3 protein. There are hundreds of thousands of distinct CDR3 sequences in the sample; just under 30% occur only once, and around 20% lies in the top ten. This chain uses TRBV7-8 with TRBJ2-2, with D possibly TRBD2 on 7 matching bases. The TCR comes from a human donor in good health (CMV status not recorded). Some clones in this sample may be carry-over from other donors' samples. The sample in question was cultured PBMCs, obtained from culture after CMV antigen stimulation. Here the CDR3 DNA reads TGTGCCAGCAGCTTACAAACAGGGAGGGCGAACACCGGGGAGCTGTTTTTT. Its translation: CASSLQTGRANTGELFF.